The 27 T cell receptor beta chains listed next were all sequenced from one sample in a study of T cell responses to AZD1222 COVID-19 vaccine. Repertoires were generated with immunoSEQ multiplex PCR, while TCRdb's copy carries only in-frame clones and drops some. The table lists approximately 73,000 clones, 65% to 85% of them singletons. The sample was peripheral blood, taken on day 0 of AZD1222 vaccination. The receptors were sampled from an adult in good health.

This chain links TRBV7-9 with TRBJ1-2; D might be TRBD1 (6 bases). CDR1 is SEHNR, CDR2 FQNEAQ, per germline (reference sequence). V lost 2 bases and J lost 5, with 21 bases in between. CDR3 size: 17 residues. CDR3 coding DNA: TGTGCCAGCAGCTTAATATCGGGGGCGTCACCGATATATGGCTACACCTTC. Encoded protein: CASSLISGASPIYGYTF.

The J gene is TRBJ1-4, the V gene TRBV3-1 (or the pseudogene TRBV3-2); D remains ambiguous. The V end was cut by 0 bases, the J end by 10 bases, with 9 bases between. This CDR3 region has 13 residues. Germline V lookup: CDR1 LGHDT, CDR2 YNNKEL (reference sequence). The CDR3 protein is CASSQDRVGKLFF. The CDR3 region has the DNA TGTGCCAGCAGCCAAGATAGGGTTGGAAAACTGTTTTTT.

The CDR3 is CSALGEGEQFF. For the CDR3, the DNA is TGCAGTGCCCTGGGCGAGGGTGAGCAGTTCTTC. The chain recombines TRBV20-1 with TRBJ2-1; possible D gene TRBD2, 5 bases. The CDR3 covers 11 residues. Germline-derived CDR1 and CDR2 are DFQATT and SNEGSKA (reference sequence). V was clipped by 6 bases and J by 9 bases, with 12 bases between them.

This chain uses TRBV4-1 with TRBJ2-2; perhaps TRBD2 as D (5 bases). Trimming removed 4 bases at V and 0 bases at J, with 18 bases between. From germline, CDR1 is MGHRA and CDR2 YSYEKL. The CDR3 totals 18 residues. The CDR3 nucleotides are TGCGCCAGCAGCCGAAACGCTTTGAGGGTGACGAACACCGGGGAGCTGTTTTTT. This codes for CASSRNALRVTNTGELFF.

The rearrangement joins TRBV6-5 to TRBJ2-5, with a possible D match to TRBD1 (6 bases). The CDR3 is made up of 14 amino acids. The germline V gene encodes CDR1 MNHEY and CDR2 SVGAGI. The V gene lost 6 bases and the J gene lost 5 bases, with 16 bases spanning the gap. This CDR3 reads CASRPPTGPETQYF. CDR3 DNA: TGTGCCAGCAGACCCCCAACAGGGCCTGAGACCCAGTACTTC.

This chain links TRBV7-9 with TRBJ1-5; D gene uncertain. Looked up from germline, CDR1 is SEHNR and CDR2 is FQNEAQ (reference sequence). The CDR3 has 12 amino acids. The germline V and J ends were trimmed by 5 bases and 3 bases, with 5 bases remaining between them. CDR3 coding DNA: TGTGCCAGCAGCCCAGACAATCAGCCCCAGCATTTT. Translating it yields CASSPDNQPQHF. Based on the CDR3 plus reference TRBV7-9 and TRBJ1-5, the full variable domain is DTGVSQNPRHKITKRGQNVTFRCDPISEHNRLYWYRQTLGQGPEFLTYFQNEAQLEKSRLLSDRFSAERPKGSFSTLEIQRTEQGDSAMYLCASSPDNQPQHFGDGTRLSIL.

The J gene is TRBJ1-5, the V gene TRBV6-6, with TRBD1 matching 8 bases. V shed 5 bases and J 7 bases; nucleotides not matched to a gene: 4. The CDR3 totals 13 residues. The germline gives CDR1 MNHNY, CDR2 SVGAGI (reference sequence). CDR3 nucleotide sequence: TGTGCCAGCAGTCAGGGGGCGAACCAGCCCCAGCATTTT. It encodes CASSQGANQPQHF.

The rearrangement links TRBV27 to TRBJ1-1; 9 nucleotides agree with TRBD1. In germline, CDR1 is MNHEY, CDR2 SMNVEV (reference sequence). The CDR3 is 16 amino acids. V dropped 6 bases and J dropped 1; count of bases not matched to a gene: 9. Written as DNA, the CDR3 is TGTGCCAGCAGCATCTCCGTGGACAGGGGGAACACTGAAGCTTTCTTT. Protein: CASSISVDRGNTEAFF.

The chain carries TRBV11-2 and TRBJ2-5; D might be TRBD2 (6 bases). Germline CDR1 is SGHAT and CDR2 is FQNNGV. The CDR3 length is 15 residues. Trimming left V 5 bases short and J 3 bases short, with 16 bases between. The DNA for the CDR3 is TGTGCCAGCAGCCTCTTGGGAGGACCTGAAGAGACCCAGTACTTC. Translated, it gives CASSLLGGPEETQYF.

The chain has TRBV6-4 and TRBJ1-6; D is possibly TRBD1 (5 bases). V was shortened by 6 bases and J by 9 bases, with 18 bases between the two germline ends. Per germline, CDR1 MRHNA and CDR2 SNTAGT. CDR3 length: 15 residues. Written as DNA, the CDR3 is TGTGCCAGCAGCCCCGGTGTGGAAGGGGCTTCACCCCTCCACTTT. It is translated as CASSPGVEGASPLHF.

The rearrangement links TRBV6-5 to TRBJ1-2, with D hard to call. CDR3 size: 14 residues. V lost 0 bases, J lost 8 bases, and 13 bases lay in between. In germline, CDR1 is MNHEY, CDR2 SVGAGI. DNA for the CDR3: TGTGCCAGCAGTTACTCGACGCTTAGAGGGGGCTACACCTTC. Its translation: CASSYSTLRGGYTF.

The chain joins TRBV11-3 to TRBJ2-2; 10 bases line up with TRBD1. The CDR3 extends over 15 amino acids. V lost 2 bases and J lost 6; bases outside the gene matches: 3. Germline loops: CDR1 SGHNT, CDR2 YENEEA. CDR3: CASSLWTGGSGELFF. Here the CDR3 DNA reads TGTGCCAGCAGCTTATGGACAGGGGGGTCCGGGGAGCTGTTTTTT.

This clone showed up just a few times. The sample has other DNA sequences that encode this CDR3 too. The chain carries TRBV9 and TRBJ2-3; a possible D gene is TRBD2 (6 bases). The CDR3 extends over 15 amino acids. CDR1 SGDLS and CDR2 YYNGEE come from the germline V gene. V shed 0 bases and J shed 1 base, with 9 bases lying between them. CDR3: CASSVGPGGTDTQYF. The CDR3 region has the DNA TGTGCCAGCAGCGTAGGTCCGGGGGGCACAGATACGCAGTATTTT.

The gene calls are TRBV10-3 and TRBJ2-7, with D maybe TRBD1 (6 bases). Deletions cut 5 bases from V and 3 bases from J, with 17 bases between. The V gene's germline CDR1 is ENHRY and CDR2 SYGVKD. The CDR3 is 15 residues long. CDR3 coding DNA: TGTGCCATCAGTTCAGGGGCCCCAATGTACTACGAGCAGTACTTC. Its translation is CAISSGAPMYYEQYF.

The chain uses TRBV6-2 or TRBV6-3 and TRBJ1-1; D gene uncertain. Germline V lookup: CDR1 MNHEY, CDR2 SVGEGT. The V end was cut by 5 bases, the J end by 10 bases, with 20 bases between. This CDR3 has 14 residues. The CDR3, as DNA: TGTGCCAGCAGTGACCTCGACGGTGACGAGGGAGCTTTCTTT. Its translation is CASSDLDGDEGAFF.

The gene calls are TRBV9 and TRBJ2-7; either TRBD1 or TRBD2 may fit D (7 bases each). V was cut by 6 bases and J by 4 bases, with 17 bases left in between. The CDR3 is 14 amino acids. Germline lookup yields CDR1 SGDLS and CDR2 YYNGEE. CDR3 amino acids: CASTERDRFYEQYF. CDR3 sequence (DNA): TGTGCCAGCACCGAGCGGGACAGATTTTACGAGCAGTACTTC.

CDR3 region: CASSKRGQSSGNTIYF. Written as DNA, the CDR3 is TGTGCCAGCAGCAAACGGGGTCAGAGCTCTGGAAACACCATATATTTT. The chain uses TRBV7-2 and TRBJ1-3, with no clear D. Germline CDR1 is SGHTA and CDR2 is FQGNSA. This CDR3 is 16 amino acids long. V was pared by 5 bases and J by 0 bases, with 14 bases between.

This clone was counted between two and nine times. The chain has TRBV19 and TRBJ1-6; D is ambiguous. Trimming shortened V by 5 bases and J by 6 bases, and 5 bases separated the two germline ends. The germline gives CDR1 LNHDA, CDR2 SQIVND (reference sequence). The CDR3 has 12 amino acids. CDR3 DNA sequence: TGTGCCAGTAGTGCGCCTAATTCACCCCTCCACTTT. Translated: CASSAPNSPLHF.

This clone was observed a single time. V is TRBV10-1 and J is TRBJ2-3; D not certain. This CDR3 comprises 14 residues. Germline V gives CDR1 WNHNN, CDR2 SYGVQD (reference sequence). The V and J ends lost 3 bases and 6 bases respectively, with 13 bases between them. This CDR3 reads CASSDPRGADTQYF. The CDR3, as DNA: TGCGCCAGCAGTGACCCCCGAGGCGCCGATACGCAGTATTTT.

The rearrangement links TRBV7-3 to TRBJ2-1; D is undetermined. V was pared by 5 bases and J by 6 bases, with 14 bases between. Germline V lookup: CDR1 SGHTA, CDR2 FQGTGA. The CDR3 runs 14 residues. CDR3 DNA sequence: TGTGCCAGCAGCCCGCAACCAAGCAGCAATGAGCAGTTCTTC. Amino acid sequence: CASSPQPSSNEQFF.

V usage is TRBV6-5 and J usage is TRBJ1-2; no clear D gene. Germline CDR1 is MNHEY and CDR2 is SVGAGI. V lost 4 bases, J lost 8 bases, and 11 bases lay in between. CDR3 length: 12 residues. CDR3 nucleotide sequence: TGTGCCAGCAGTTCCAACATCGACGGCTACACCTTC. Its translation: CASSSNIDGYTF.

Written as DNA, the CDR3 is TGTGCCAGCAGCACCGAGGACAGCAATCAGCCCCAGCATTTT. Its protein is CASSTEDSNQPQHF. The rearrangement joins TRBV6-6 to TRBJ1-5; the D is unclear. Trimming stripped 6 bases from V and 1 base from J, with 10 bases between. The germline V gene has CDR1 MNHNY and CDR2 SVGAGI (reference sequence). The CDR3 has 14 residues.

V and J are TRBV7-2 and TRBJ2-6; TRBD2 might be the D (5 bases). The CDR3 totals 16 residues. Germline values: CDR1 SGHTA, CDR2 FQGNSA. The V gene lost 4 bases and the J gene lost 1 base, with 11 bases spanning the gap. Written as DNA, the CDR3 is TGTGCCAGCAGCTCCCAGAGGGTTTCTGGGGCCAACGTCCTGACTTTC. Its protein product is CASSSQRVSGANVLTF.

The rearrangement uses TRBV5-1 and TRBJ1-2; 7 bases are a match to TRBD1. The J segment lost 2 bases and the V segment lost 0 bases, leaving 7 bases of the junction unmatched. This CDR3 comprises 16 residues. Germline CDR1 SGHRS, CDR2 YFSETQ. The DNA of the CDR3 is TGCGCCAGCAGCTTGGGTACAGGGGCGGTCAACTATGGCTACACCTTC. Its translation is CASSLGTGAVNYGYTF.

Comments on this clone: A read error may account for a junction end that differs from germline. This chain joins TRBV30 and TRBJ1-5; no clear D gene. Germline V CDR1 and CDR2: GTSNPN, SVGIG (reference sequence). The CDR3 sequence is 12 residues long. This chain's CDR3 is CGPCRRNQPQHF. In DNA form, the CDR3 reads TGCGGTCCCTGCAGGCGGAATCAGCCCCAGCATTTT.

The genes are TRBV2 and TRBJ2-1; a weak D match, TRBD2 (5 bases). Germline CDR1 SNHLY, CDR2 FYNNEI. This CDR3 is 18 amino acids long. The germline V and J ends were trimmed by 6 bases and 6 bases, with 27 bases remaining between them. The DNA of the CDR3 is TGTGCCAGCAGGCCAAGCCAACCCGGACTGACGTCCGGCAATGAGCAGTTCTTC. Amino acid sequence: CASRPSQPGLTSGNEQFF.

Note on this clone: Distinct nucleotide sequences in the sample also encode this CDR3. The V call is TRBV27, the J call TRBJ1-1, with D maybe TRBD1 (5 bases). The germline gives CDR1 MNHEY, CDR2 SMNVEV (reference sequence). The CDR3 has 14 residues. The V and J ends lost 0 bases and 1 base respectively, with 6 bases between them. The CDR3 nucleotides read TGTGCCAGCAGTTTATCTGGGACGAACACTGAAGCTTTCTTT. Encoded protein: CASSLSGTNTEAFF.